This T cell receptor beta chain is from a study of cytomegalovirus exposure and HLA in healthy donors. The PCR ran on 60 Vbeta and 13 Jbeta primers. Assay: immunoSEQ multiplex PCR; the TCRdb copy retains only in-frame clones and omits some. The sample contains fewer than 150,000 clones, about three quarters of which appear only once. This CDR3 has 17 amino acids. V lost 0 bases and J 2 bases, leaving 14 bases between the germline ends. Germline-derived CDR1 and CDR2 are LGHNA and YSLEER. General study points: There were some V segments, including TRBV6-2 and TRBV6-3, excluded as indistinguishable. Analyses of presence and absence presupposed an approximately uniform sequencing depth across donors.

Note on this clone: What it recognizes is unknown.

The source material was PBMCs. The chain has TRBV4-3 and TRBJ2-4; tentatively, D is TRBD2 (7 bases). This receptor was identified in a man aged 40-49 years in good health and CMV-seropositive. CDR3 region: CASSQDGGGATKNIQYF. The CDR3 DNA follows: TGCGCCAGCAGCCAAGATGGCGGGGGCGCTACCAAAAACATTCAGTACTTC.